This entry describes one TCR beta chain. The antigen remains undetermined. This entry is derived from a study of siplizumab effects on memory and regulatory T cells. Data came from immunoSEQ multiplex PCR; TCRdb stores just in-frame clones and leaves some out. Here the sample spans some 100,000 clones, approximately 94% being singletons. The CDR3 covers 12 residues. Per the germline V gene, CDR1 is LNHNV and CDR2 is YYDKDF (reference sequence). Trimming stripped 4 bases from V and 7 bases from J, with 8 bases between. Points from the study as a whole: Siplizumab conditions gave an average of around 64% Treg-derived mappable alloreactive CD4+ clones, versus less than 35% for controls. Apparently more diverse than memory cells, naive T cells also seemed major alloresponse contributors. Roughly 80-96% of proliferating CD4+ or CD8+ clones defied assignment to a naive or memory phenotype.

Sequencing was carried out using Tregs sorted from blood. This chain uses TRBV15 with TRBJ1-5, with D perhaps TRBD1 (6 bases). The sequence derives from a human donor in good health. This chain's CDR3 is CATSKGGQPQHF. As DNA, the CDR3 is TGTGCCACCAGCAAGGGGGGGCAGCCCCAGCATTTT.